Presented here are 19 T cell receptor beta chains from one specimen sequenced in a study of vaccination and CD4 T cells after COVID-19 (dated by TCRdb to between 2021 and 2024). Libraries were prepared through PCR. This sample was sequenced with an Illumina iSeq 100. DNA from cultured CD4+ T cells was subjected to TCR sequencing with the Oncomine TCR Beta short-read assay at the Johns Hopkins FTIC core. Using fastp at Q25 and MiXCR, TCRdb reprocessed the public reads and kept productive beta chains. Each entry is one CDR3 protein sequence, shown with its most common DNA and genes. This sample has 5,500 to 7,500 distinct CDR3 sequences in its table, and 20% to 25% of those were observed once. The top ten hold over 25% of the sample. These receptors' targets are unknown. According to the study, the label for this sample's treatment or condition signals: roughly 10-day PBMC culture with coronavirus spike peptide pools or control peptides (ViraFEST assay).

The sequences come from CD4+ T cells from blood, cultured in vitro, collected after SARS-CoV-2 vaccination. The receptors originated from a human donor who had recovered from COVID-19.

This clonotype ranks as medium-sized. The CDR3 coding sequence is TGCAGTGCTAGTCATCCCAAGATCGGCTATGGCTACACCTTC. It encodes CSASHPKIGYGYTF. The rearrangement uses TRBV20-1 and TRBJ1-2; unclear D gene. The V end lost 3 bases, the J end lost 4 bases, and 15 bases lay between the germline ends. This CDR3 is built from 14 residues. The germline gives CDR1 DFQATT, CDR2 SNEGSKA (reference sequence).

This chain joins TRBV5-4 and TRBJ2-7; 7 bases match TRBD2. V lost 5 bases and J lost 1; bases outside the gene matches: 18. The CDR3 sequence is 18 residues long. In germline, CDR1 is SGHNT, CDR2 YYREEE (reference sequence). This CDR3 reads CASRRWGGVSGTSYEQYF. The CDR3 nucleotides read TGTGCCAGCAGACGTTGGGGGGGGGTTTCGGGAACTTCCTACGAGCAGTACTTC.

The chain uses TRBV20-1 and TRBJ2-7; D unclear. This CDR3 is built from 12 residues. Trimming took off 4 bases at V and 0 bases at J, with 7 bases between the two ends. CDR1 DFQATT and CDR2 SNEGSKA come from the germline V gene (reference sequence). The CDR3 sequence is CSAIDDSYEQYF. CDR3 sequence (DNA): TGCAGTGCTATTGACGACTCCTACGAGCAGTACTTC.

By share, this clonotype counts as medium-sized. This rearrangement joins TRBV20-1 to TRBJ1-5; D remains unclear. V was trimmed by 0 bases and J by 3 bases, leaving 6 bases between them. Germline V lookup: CDR1 DFQATT, CDR2 SNEGSKA (reference sequence). The CDR3 runs 13 residues. The CDR3 region is CSARDTANQPQHF. The CDR3 bases are TGCAGTGCTAGAGATACGGCCAATCAGCCCCAGCATTTT.

This clonotype occurred a few times. This sequence joins TRBV20-1 and TRBJ1-2, with D possibly TRBD1 on 6 matching bases. This CDR3 comprises 16 residues. V lost 0 bases to trimming and J lost 8 bases, with 22 bases between them. Per germline, CDR1 DFQATT and CDR2 SNEGSKA (reference sequence). The CDR3 is CSARDTEQGSRGGYTF. CDR3 sequence (DNA): TGCAGTGCTAGAGATACAGAACAGGGCAGTCGGGGAGGCTACACCTTC.

The sample holds a few counts of this clonotype. V usage is TRBV6-1 and J usage is TRBJ2-5, with D possibly being TRBD1 or TRBD2 (5 bases each). This CDR3 is 15 amino acids long. Germline CDR1 and CDR2: MNHNS and SASEGT. Trimming stripped 6 bases from V and 5 bases from J, with 19 bases between. CDR3 nucleotide sequence: TGTGCCAGCAGACCACACAATCAGGGACGGGAGACCCAGTACTTC. Translation: CASRPHNQGRETQYF.

V usage is TRBV6-1 and J usage is TRBJ2-7, with TRBD2 identical over 9 bases. Trimming removed 5 bases from V and 5 bases from J; junction bases left unmatched: 10. This CDR3 comprises 15 residues. CDR1 is MNHNS, CDR2 SASEGT, per germline. CDR3 loop: CASSPASGMINEQYF. CDR3 in DNA: TGTGCCAGCAGTCCGGCTAGCGGGATGATCAACGAGCAGTACTTC.

This clonotype ranks as medium-sized (0.01 to 0.1%). This chain connects TRBV20-1 to TRBJ2-7, with no clear D. The length of the CDR3 is 11 residues. Between the trimmed V and J ends, which lost 6 bases and 10 bases, there was a span of 16 bases. CDR1 and CDR2 (germline): DFQATT, SNEGSKA (reference sequence). As DNA, the CDR3 is TGCAGTGCCGTAATGGGATATCGACAGTACTTC. It translates to CSAVMGYRQYF.

This clonotype was found a few times. V gene TRBV21-1 combines with J gene TRBJ2-1. TRBV21-1 is a recognized pseudogene. The CDR3 is 12 residues long. The CDR3 protein is CASSSHLNEQFF. The CDR3 DNA reads as TGTGCCAGCAGCTCCCACCTTAATGAGCAGTTCTTC.

This clonotype has only a few counts. The chain couples TRBV10-1 to TRBJ2-5; TRBD2 matches at 8 bases. Germline V gene data show CDR1 as WNHNN and CDR2 as SYGVQD (reference sequence). There are 19 residues in the CDR3. With 0 bases clipped from V and 3 bases from J, the junction kept 15 bases outside the gene matches. The CDR3 reads CASSESGTSGLLGKETQYF. The DNA for the CDR3 is TGCGCCAGCAGTGAGTCCGGCACTAGCGGCCTCTTGGGAAAAGAGACCCAGTACTTC.

This clonotype was seen once. This rearrangement joins TRBV5-4 to TRBJ2-1; 13 bases agree with TRBD2. CDR3 length: 15 amino acids. After removal of 2 bases from V and 8 bases from J, the junction contained 4 bases not matched to a gene. The germline CDR1 and CDR2 sequences are SGHNT and YYREEE (reference sequence). This CDR3 reads CASSFGLAGEDEQFF. In nucleotides, the CDR3 is TGTGCCAGCAGCTTCGGACTAGCGGGAGAGGATGAGCAGTTCTTC.

This sequence joins TRBV6-4 and TRBJ2-1; tentatively, D is TRBD2 (6 bases). The CDR3 covers 15 residues. CDR1 is MRHNA and CDR2 is SNTAGT in the germline V gene. Trimming removed 6 bases from V and 8 bases from J, with 20 bases in between. The CDR3 is CASSLDWGGNDEQFF. For the CDR3, the DNA is TGTGCCAGCAGCCTCGACTGGGGCGGGAACGATGAGCAGTTCTTC.

This clonotype was found a few times. The V call is TRBV10-3, the J call TRBJ1-2, with D unclear. Trimming cost V 6 bases and J 4 bases, with 9 bases left between them. CDR1 and CDR2 from the germline V gene are ENHRY and SYGVKD. The CDR3 contains 12 residues. CDR3 sequence: CAISEDFYGYTF. CDR3 nucleotide sequence: TGTGCCATCAGCGAAGACTTCTATGGCTACACCTTC.

On this clonotype itself: The junction departs from germline at one end; a sequencing error may be responsible. This sequence joins TRBV7-7 and TRBJ2-1; perhaps D is TRBD1 or TRBD2 (5 bases each). The V gene's germline CDR1 is SSHAT and CDR2 FNYEAQ (reference sequence). The CDR3 is 14 residues long. The DNA for the CDR3 is TGTGCTAGCAGCCCACAGGTCGGGGCAGGTGAGCAGTTCTTC. Its translation is CASSPQVGAGEQFF.

This clonotype was counted a few times. The chain combines TRBV28 with TRBJ1-1; D may be TRBD1 (5 bases). The CDR3 consists of 14 residues. Germline V lookup: CDR1 MDHEN, CDR2 SYDVKM. V shed 4 bases and J shed 0 bases, with 9 bases lying between them. CDR3 sequence reads: CASSSWGVNTEAFF. The DNA of the CDR3 is TGTGCCAGCAGTTCTTGGGGGGTGAACACTGAAGCTTTCTTT.

This clonotype has a handful of counts. This rearrangement joins TRBV28 to TRBJ1-2, with unresolved D. Germline CDR1 MDHEN, CDR2 SYDVKM. Trimming stripped 5 bases from V and 7 bases from J, with 14 bases between. The CDR3 runs 13 residues. The CDR3 protein is CASSQTEMTGYTF. DNA of the CDR3: TGTGCCAGCAGTCAGACGGAGATGACTGGCTACACCTTC.

This clonotype is categorized as medium-sized. Here the CDR3 reads CSASSSGSRYEQYF. In nucleotides, the CDR3 is TGCAGTGCTAGTTCGAGCGGGAGTCGCTACGAGCAGTACTTC. V usage is TRBV20-1 and J usage is TRBJ2-7; TRBD2 agrees at 8 bases. The CDR3 runs to 14 residues. The germline CDR1 and CDR2 sequences are DFQATT and SNEGSKA (reference sequence). The trim removed 3 bases at V and 3 bases at J, leaving 7 bases unmatched.

The gene calls are TRBV7-7 and TRBJ1-3; 9 bases match TRBD1. V shed 5 bases, J shed 6 bases, and the junction held 17 bases outside the gene matches. CDR3 length equals 18 residues. Germline V gene lookup returns CDR1 SSHAT and CDR2 FNYEAQ (reference sequence). CDR3 DNA: TGTGCCAGCAGCGTATCTACAGGGGGCGCCCCAACGGCAAACACCATATATTTT. It encodes CASSVSTGGAPTANTIYF.

This clonotype is termed medium-sized (0.01 to 0.1%). The rearrangement joins TRBV6-1 to TRBJ1-2; D is uncertain. Between the trimmed V and J ends, which lost 6 bases and 5 bases, there was a span of 7 bases. This CDR3 region has 11 residues. Germline CDR1 and CDR2: MNHNS and SASEGT. The chain's CDR3 is CASRGEYGYTF. CDR3 nucleotides: TGTGCCAGCAGGGGAGAATATGGCTACACCTTC.